The source of this T cell receptor beta chain is a study of blood T cell repertoires in COVID-19. Germline loops: CDR1 LNHDA, CDR2 SQIVND (reference sequence). J was trimmed by 6 bases and V by 6 bases; bases with no gene match: 3. The CDR3 is 13 amino acids. The protocol was immunoSEQ multiplex PCR, while the TCRdb copy is restricted to in-frame clones and leaves out a portion. The sample lists a few hundred thousand clones, around 90% occurring once. The sequence was obtained from a woman aged 55-69 years with COVID-19, enrolled during active disease. The specimen was peripheral blood. The rearrangement uses TRBV19 and TRBJ1-5; 9 nucleotides match TRBD1. CDR3 sequence (DNA): TGTGCCAGTAGGGACAGGGGTGGTCAGCCCCAGCATTTT. Its protein is CASRDRGGQPQHF.